A selection of T cell receptor beta chains follows, all from one sample in a study of CD8 T cells in ankylosing spondylitis. TCRdb independently ran MiXCR on the 5' RACE reads; one entry per CDR3 protein. The sample has 150,000 to 200,000 distinct CDR3 sequences, under 14% seen once. Sequences were obtained from blood, either unsorted or a sorted T cell fraction (not recorded which). These receptors were taken from a male donor with ankylosing spondylitis or in good health (not recorded which). Each CDR3 is given with its conserved first and last residue. Fields, in order: D gene, J gene, clone size, V gene, CDR3 protein, CDR3 DNA. A D gene is named only where the DNA matches it firmly. Clone size is stated in some rows and not others, as once, few, many or a class when expanded.

-,TRBJ2-7,few,TRBV12-3/TRBV12-4,CASSSRAEQYF,TGTGCCAGCAGTTCGCGAGCAGAGCAGTACTTC
-,TRBJ2-3,-,TRBV3-1,CASSQGRGLFTDTQYF,TGTGCCAGCAGCCAAGGGCGGGGGCTCTTCACAGATACGCAGTATTTT
TRBD2,TRBJ2-7,many,TRBV3-1,CASSQVGWREGPQGQYF,TGTGCCAGCAGCCAAGTGGGGTGGCGGGAGGGCCCCCAAGGGCAGTACTTC
TRBD1,TRBJ2-2,-,TRBV6-1,CASSLTGVSTGELFF,TGTGCCAGCAGTCTTACAGGGGTTAGCACCGGGGAGCTGTTTTTT
TRBD1,TRBJ1-2,-,TRBV5-1,CASSLARQGADYGYTF,TGCGCCAGCAGCTTGGCGAGACAGGGGGCGGACTATGGCTACACCTTC
-,TRBJ2-7,many,TRBV6-2/TRBV6-3,CASSYGEVSGYEQYF,TGTGCCAGCAGTTACGGGGAAGTTAGCGGTTACGAGCAGTACTTC
-,TRBJ1-2,-,TRBV7-9,CASSSLGGRNYGYTF,TGTGCCAGCAGCTCTTTGGGGGGGCGCAACTATGGCTACACCTTC
TRBD1,TRBJ2-5,few,TRBV29-1,CSVWDRTQETQYF,TGCAGCGTTTGGGACAGGACTCAAGAGACCCAGTACTTC
TRBD2,TRBJ2-5,-,TRBV11-2,CASSLVAIVGTSGGLETQYF,TGTGCCAGCAGCTTAGTGGCGATCGTAGGGACTAGCGGGGGTTTAGAGACCCAGTACTTC
-,TRBJ2-1,many,TRBV10-2,CASRQGPSYNEQFF,TGCGCCAGCAGGCAGGGGCCCTCCTACAATGAGCAGTTCTTC
TRBD1,TRBJ2-7,many,TRBV28,CASTTDRESREQYF,TGTGCCAGCACCACTGACAGGGAGTCGAGGGAGCAGTACTTC
TRBD2,TRBJ2-3,few,TRBV6-2/TRBV6-3,CASSYSRVPGLAVSTDTQYF,TGTGCCAGCAGTTACTCCCGAGTGCCAGGACTAGCAGTTAGCACAGATACGCAGTATTTT
TRBD1,TRBJ1-3,-,TRBV7-2,CASSLDRGGAGNTIYF,TGTGCCAGCAGCTTAGACAGGGGAGGCGCTGGAAACACCATATATTTT
-,TRBJ2-3,-,TRBV11-3,CASSLLPAFTDTQYF,TGTGCCAGCAGCTTACTTCCCGCCTTTACAGATACGCAGTATTTT
-,TRBJ2-7,many,TRBV5-1,CASSFDGAYEQYF,TGCGCCAGCAGTTTCGACGGAGCCTACGAGCAGTACTTC
TRBD1,TRBJ2-3,many,TRBV7-6,CASSNRDSFTDTQYF,TGTGCCAGCAGCAATCGGGACAGTTTCACAGATACGCAGTATTTT
-,TRBJ2-6,few,TRBV4-1,CASSQDIASGSGANVLTF,TGCGCCAGCAGCCAAGATATTGCTTCGGGGTCTGGGGCCAACGTCCTGACTTTC
-,TRBJ1-1,-,TRBV7-9,CASSLGPGAFF,TGTGCCAGCAGCTTAGGCCCCGGGGCTTTCTTT
TRBD1,TRBJ2-3,many,TRBV2,CASSEVGTGITDTQYF,TGTGCCAGCAGTGAAGTTGGGACAGGGATAACAGATACGCAGTATTTT
-,TRBJ2-3,few,TRBV11-2,CASSFRGGGGDTQYF,TGTGCCAGCAGCTTCCGCGGAGGAGGGGGCGATACGCAGTATTTT
TRBD1,TRBJ1-2,many,TRBV27,CASSPIMTGVGYTF,TGTGCCAGCAGCCCCATTATGACAGGGGTAGGCTACACCTTC
TRBD1,TRBJ1-4,few,TRBV7-2,CASSVNRGDNEKLFF,TGTGCCAGCAGCGTCAACAGGGGGGATAATGAAAAACTGTTTTTT
-,TRBJ2-2,many,TRBV5-1,CASSPDGSYTGELFF,TGCGCCAGCAGCCCGGATGGCAGCTACACCGGGGAGCTGTTTTTT
-,TRBJ2-7,many,TRBV3-1,CASRGTFSGNYEQYF,TGTGCCAGCAGGGGTACGTTTTCAGGGAACTACGAGCAGTACTTC
-,TRBJ1-6,many,TRBV10-3,CAISEVNSPLHF,TGTGCCATCAGTGAGGTTAATTCACCCCTCCACTTT
TRBD2,TRBJ2-1,few,TRBV18,CASSPRLAGGGYNEQFF,TGTGCCAGCTCACCTCGACTAGCGGGAGGAGGCTACAATGAGCAGTTCTTC
TRBD1,TRBJ1-2,-,TRBV7-2,CASSPQGAPHYGYTF,TGTGCCAGCAGCCCTCAGGGGGCCCCCCACTATGGCTACACCTTC
-,TRBJ2-1,many,TRBV6-1,CASSTQWGEQFF,TGTGCCAGCAGTACGCAGTGGGGTGAGCAGTTCTTC
TRBD2,TRBJ2-7,many,TRBV27,CASRPSGTWSNEQYF,TGTGCCAGCAGGCCTAGCGGGACATGGTCCAACGAGCAGTACTTC
TRBD2,TRBJ2-1,-,TRBV7-9,CASSPTSGRTHEQFF,TGTGCCAGCAGCCCTACTAGCGGGAGGACGCATGAGCAGTTCTTC
-,TRBJ2-1,many,TRBV6-2/TRBV6-3,CATVAGLYNEQFF,TGTGCCACCGTTGCCGGGCTCTACAATGAGCAGTTCTTC
-,TRBJ2-3,many,TRBV10-3,CAISYLVGRGTDTQYF,TGTGCCATCAGTTACCTAGTTGGGCGTGGGACAGATACGCAGTATTTT
TRBD1,TRBJ1-5,many,TRBV6-1,CASSVTGDVGQPQHF,TGTGCCAGCAGTGTGACAGGGGATGTGGGTCAGCCCCAGCATTTT
TRBD2,TRBJ2-7,few,TRBV5-1,CASSLEGLVAYEQYF,TGCGCCAGCAGCTTGGAGGGACTAGTGGCCTACGAGCAGTACTTC
-,TRBJ2-2,many,TRBV12-3/TRBV12-4,CASSPLNSADTGELFF,TGTGCCAGCAGTCCATTAAACTCGGCTGACACCGGGGAGCTGTTTTTT
TRBD2,TRBJ2-1,many,TRBV19,CASSIWRERDNEQFF,TGTGCCAGTAGTATATGGCGGGAGAGGGACAATGAGCAGTTCTTC
-,TRBJ2-5,-,TRBV5-5,CASSLGRAYQETQYF,TGTGCCAGCAGCTTGGGGCGGGCGTACCAAGAGACCCAGTACTTC
TRBD2,TRBJ2-3,many,TRBV9,CASSVNNGGAPDTQYF,TGTGCCAGCAGCGTAAACAACGGGGGGGCCCCAGATACGCAGTATTTT
-,TRBJ2-3,many,TRBV12-3/TRBV12-4,CASYRDVGADTQYF,TGTGCCAGCTACCGGGACGTCGGAGCAGATACGCAGTATTTT
TRBD1,TRBJ2-7,few,TRBV20-1,CSARDRMGTGPYEQYF,TGCAGTGCTAGAGATCGAATGGGGACAGGACCCTACGAGCAGTACTTC
-,TRBJ2-7,many,TRBV28,CASRTSTVYEQYF,TGTGCCAGCAGAACATCCACGGTCTACGAGCAGTACTTC